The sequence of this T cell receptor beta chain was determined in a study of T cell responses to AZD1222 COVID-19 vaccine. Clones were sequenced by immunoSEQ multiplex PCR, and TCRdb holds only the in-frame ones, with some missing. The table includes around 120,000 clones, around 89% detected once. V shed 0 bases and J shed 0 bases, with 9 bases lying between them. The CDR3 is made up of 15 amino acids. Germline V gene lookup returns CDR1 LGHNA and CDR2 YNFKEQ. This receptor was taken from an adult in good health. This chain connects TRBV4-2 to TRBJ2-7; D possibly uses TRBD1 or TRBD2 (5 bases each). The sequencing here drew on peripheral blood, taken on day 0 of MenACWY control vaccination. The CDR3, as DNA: TGTGCCAGCAGCCAAGAGACGGGGCCCTCCTACGAGCAGTACTTC. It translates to CASSQETGPSYEQYF.